Listed here is a single TCR beta chain. This record comes from a study of T cell responses to AZD1222 COVID-19 vaccine. V was cut by 1 base and J by 1 base, with 7 bases left in between. The germline V gene encodes CDR1 SGHTA and CDR2 FQGNSA. The CDR3 has 14 amino acids. The repertoire was sequenced with immunoSEQ multiplex PCR; TCRdb's copy has only in-frame clones and lacks some. The sample yields roughly 110,000 clones, approximately 83% seen once. This clonotype was sampled from an adult in good health. The V and J genes are TRBV7-2 and TRBJ2-5; weak D call: TRBD1 (6 bases). The sample here was peripheral blood, taken on day 0 of AZD1222 vaccination. CDR3 amino acids: CASSLVGGQETQYF. The CDR3 bases are TGTGCCAGCAGCTTAGTAGGGGGCCAAGAGACCCAGTACTTC.